The text below deals with one TCR beta chain. This entry belongs to a study of blood T cell repertoires in COVID-19. Background on the study: PBMCs, B-cell-depleted T cells, or T cells were the source of the cDNA or gDNA that made up the material.

Some clones are missing from TCRdb's copy, which holds only in-frame ones; the method was immunoSEQ multiplex PCR. The sample shows around 78,000 clones, 65% to 90% of them seen only once. Trimming took 4 bases from V and 1 from J; bases not matched to a gene: 7. Germline V gene lookup returns CDR1 SGHDT and CDR2 YYEEEE. This CDR3 is built from 15 residues. The sequencing input was peripheral blood. This TCR was recovered from a man aged 65 to 85 with active or convalescent COVID-19. This chain uses TRBV5-6 with TRBJ2-5; the match to TRBD2 covers 7 bases. CDR3 amino acids: CASSPRGRVQETQYF. In nucleotides, the CDR3 is TGTGCCAGCAGCCCGCGGGGGAGGGTCCAAGAGACCCAGTACTTC.